Presented here are 4 T cell receptor beta chains from one specimen sequenced in a study of blood T cell repertoires in COVID-19. The table came from immunoSEQ multiplex PCR; TCRdb's copy has only in-frame clones and leaves some out. Of about 80,000 clones listed, around 81% are singletons. Source material: peripheral blood. The receptors were gathered from a human donor in a cohort sampled during active COVID-19.

The V gene is TRBV5-1, the J gene TRBJ2-2, with 8 bases aligning to TRBD1. There are 15 residues in the CDR3. Germline loops: CDR1 SGHRS, CDR2 YFSETQ. J gave up 5 bases and V 2 bases, and 5 bases lay outside the gene matches. The CDR3 nucleotides read TGCGCCAGCAGCTTTTACTACAGGGGGACCGGGGAGCTGTTTTTT. As protein: CASSFYYRGTGELFF.

This clone was observed a few times. The same CDR3 is also encoded by other DNA sequences in this sample. The chain joins TRBV5-1 to TRBJ1-3; TRBD1 matches at 7 bases. The CDR3 is made up of 14 amino acids. Germline-derived CDR1 and CDR2 are SGHRS and YFSETQ. The V gene end was trimmed by 4 bases and the J gene end by 4 bases; junction bases not matched to a gene: 5. CDR3 region: CASSLRGQGNTIYF. The CDR3 DNA is TGCGCCAGCAGCCTAAGGGGGCAAGGAAACACCATATATTTT. The whole variable domain, filled in from reference TRBV5-1 and TRBJ1-3, reads KAGVTQTPRYLIKTRGQQVTLSCSPISGHRSVSWYQQTPGQGLQFLFEYFSETQRNKGNFPGRFSGRQFSNSRSEMNVSTLELGDSALYLCASSLRGQGNTIYFGEGSWLTVV.

V and J are TRBV2 and TRBJ2-2; TRBD1 matches 9 bases. Trimming removed 7 bases from V and 6 bases from J; junction bases left unmatched: 6. Per the germline V gene, CDR1 is SNHLY and CDR2 is FYNNEI. The CDR3 sequence is 14 residues long. CDR3 nucleotides: TGTGCCAGCAAATTGGACAGGGGACCCGGGGAGCTGTTTTTT. The encoded protein is CASKLDRGPGELFF.

The gene calls are TRBV13 and TRBJ1-1, with a possible D match to TRBD1 (5 bases). The germline V gene encodes CDR1 PRHDT and CDR2 FYEKMQ (reference sequence). CDR3 length: 12 amino acids. Trimming cost V 5 bases and J 8 bases, with 12 bases left between them. The chain's CDR3 is CASSLDRKEAFF. The CDR3 bases are TGTGCCAGCAGCCTAGACAGAAAAGAAGCTTTCTTT. The full variable domain, in which reference TRBV13 and TRBJ1-1 provide the parts outside the CDR3, is AAGVIQSPRHLIKEKRETATLKCYPIPRHDTVYWYQQGPGQDPQFLISFYEKMQSDKGSIPDRFSAQQFSDYHSELNMSSLELGDSALYFCASSLDRKEAFFGQGTRLTVV.